The 26 T cell receptor beta chains below come from one sample, sequenced in a study of OX40 agonist ivuxolimab in advanced cancers. TCRdb's copy holds only in-frame clones and misses some; the assay was immunoSEQ multiplex PCR. The table has under 90,000 clones, over 75% seen once. Specimen: CD4+ or CD8+ T cells sorted from blood, collected in a trial of the OX40 agonist ivuxolimab. Receptor source: an adult with an advanced solid tumor such as melanoma, head and neck, liver or kidney cancer.

This clone has just a few counts. The chain couples TRBV18 to TRBJ2-1, with a tentative D call TRBD1 (7 bases). The CDR3 is 16 amino acids. The ends were cut back, 6 bases at V and 8 bases at J, with 23 bases in the middle. Germline V CDR1 and CDR2: KGHSH, LQKENI. CDR3: CASSTSPQGRMDEQFF. CDR3 nucleotide sequence: TGTGCCAGCTCGACAAGCCCACAGGGGAGGATGGATGAGCAGTTCTTC.

This clone appeared once. The V and J genes are TRBV11-2 and TRBJ2-7, with D unclear. This CDR3 is built from 16 residues. Germline assignment: CDR1 SGHAT and CDR2 FQNNGV. V was pared by 5 bases and J by 2 bases, with 19 bases between. The CDR3 loop reads CASSRPPRTATYEQYF. The CDR3 coding sequence is TGTGCCAGCAGCCGGCCCCCACGGACCGCCACCTACGAGCAGTACTTC.

A note on this clone: At the DNA level, this CDR3 is encoded by other sequences in the same sample as well. Written as DNA, the CDR3 is TGTGCCAGCAGTCTAAGTAACTATGGCTACACCTTC. This encodes CASSLSNYGYTF. The chain recombines TRBV28 with TRBJ1-2; D not resolved. The germline gives CDR1 MDHEN, CDR2 SYDVKM. The ends were cut back, 5 bases at V and 1 base at J, with 5 bases in the middle. This CDR3 comprises 12 residues.

This chain uses TRBV5-1 with TRBJ2-3; weak D call: TRBD2 (6 bases). The CDR3 consists of 16 residues. Germline CDR1 is SGHRS and CDR2 is YFSETQ. Trimming cost V 3 bases and J 2 bases, with 16 bases left between them. The CDR3 nucleotides are TGCGCCAGCAGCTCGGAACCAGGCGGGGCCACAGATACGCAGTATTTT. It yields the protein CASSSEPGGATDTQYF.

V gene TRBV5-4 combines with J gene TRBJ2-3, with 10 bases matching TRBD2. Per germline, CDR1 SGHNT and CDR2 YYREEE (reference sequence). Trimming took 5 bases from V and 0 from J; bases not matched to a gene: 3. CDR3 length equals 15 residues. The CDR3 loop is CASRQTSGSTDTQYF. Written as DNA, the CDR3 is TGTGCCAGCAGACAGACTAGCGGGAGCACAGATACGCAGTATTTT.

The chain joins TRBV2 to TRBJ1-4; 9 positions agree with TRBD1. With 6 bases clipped from V and 8 bases from J, the junction kept 7 bases outside the gene matches. The CDR3 sequence is 14 residues long. CDR1 is SNHLY, CDR2 FYNNEI, per germline. The CDR3 loop is CASSGRQGGEKLFF. The CDR3 DNA reads TGTGCCAGCAGCGGCCGACAGGGGGGGGAAAAACTGTTTTTT.

Details on this clone: The sample contains more than one DNA sequence encoding this CDR3. The chain recombines TRBV5-1 with TRBJ2-5, with D perhaps assigned TRBD1 or TRBD2 (5 bases each). The CDR3 covers 14 residues. Per germline, CDR1 SGHRS and CDR2 YFSETQ. V was trimmed by 4 bases and J by 0 bases, leaving 10 bases between them. CDR3 coding DNA: TGCGCCAGCAGCGGGGGTGGGAACCAAGAGACCCAGTACTTC. Translated: CASSGGGNQETQYF.

The J gene is TRBJ2-6, the V gene TRBV7-2, with no clear D. The CDR3 runs 17 residues. Trimming pared 1 base from V and 0 bases from J, leaving 10 bases between. Germline CDR1 is SGHTA and CDR2 is FQGNSA. Here the CDR3 reads CASSLGGTYSGANVLTF. As DNA, the CDR3 is TGTGCCAGCAGCTTAGGAGGCACTTACTCTGGGGCCAACGTCCTGACTTTC.

The chain combines TRBV19 with TRBJ2-2; D gene ambiguous. The germline V and J ends were trimmed by 5 bases and 6 bases, with 7 bases remaining between them. CDR3 length equals 12 residues. Germline CDR1 is LNHDA and CDR2 is SQIVND (reference sequence). The CDR3 loop is CASSSRAGELFF. CDR3 coding DNA: TGTGCCAGTAGTTCAAGGGCCGGGGAGCTGTTTTTT. Supplemented by reference TRBV19 and TRBJ2-2, the full variable domain reads DGGITQSPKYLFRKEGQNVTLSCEQNLNHDAMYWYRQDPGQGLRLIYYSQIVNDFQKGDIAEGYSVSREKKESFPLTVTSAQKNPTAFYLCASSSRAGELFFGEGSRLTVL.

The gene calls are TRBV18 and TRBJ1-6, with D possibly matching TRBD1 (5 bases). The ends were cut back, 1 base at V and 9 bases at J, with 16 bases in the middle. Germline assignment: CDR1 KGHSH and CDR2 LQKENI. The CDR3 has 16 amino acids. The CDR3 bases are TGTGCCAGCTCACCACGGGGTAAGGAGGGGAGTTCACCCCTCCACTTT. Translation: CASSPRGKEGSSPLHF. The variable domain in full, completed from reference TRBV18 and TRBJ1-6, reads NAGVMQNPRHLVRRRGQEARLRCSPMKGHSHVYWYRQLPEEGLKFMVYLQKENIIDESGMPKERFSAEFPKEGPSILRIQQVVRGDSAAYFCASSPRGKEGSSPLHFGNGTRLTVT.

The chain is built from TRBV4-1 and TRBJ1-4, with a possible D match to TRBD1 (6 bases). V dropped 0 bases and J dropped 0 bases, with 14 bases sitting between them. Germline V gene lookup returns CDR1 MGHRA and CDR2 YSYEKL. The CDR3 has 18 residues. This CDR3 is CASSQDRTALTTNEKLFF. For the CDR3, the DNA is TGCGCCAGCAGCCAAGATCGGACAGCCCTTACAACTAATGAAAAACTGTTTTTT.

V and J are TRBV28 and TRBJ1-2, with 7 bases that match TRBD1. This CDR3 comprises 18 residues. From germline, CDR1 is MDHEN and CDR2 SYDVKM. V was clipped by 6 bases and J by 4 bases; unmatched bases: 20. The CDR3 spells CASSLGLREGGEGYGYTF. CDR3 in DNA: TGTGCCAGCAGCCTAGGGCTTCGAGAAGGGGGCGAAGGCTATGGCTACACCTTC.

The gene calls are TRBV9 and TRBJ1-1, with D unresolved. Germline lookup yields CDR1 SGDLS and CDR2 YYNGEE. The CDR3 extends over 11 amino acids. Trimming pared 7 bases from V and 5 bases from J, leaving 9 bases between. The CDR3 loop reads CASPRETEAFF. The CDR3 DNA is TGTGCCAGCCCCCGGGAGACTGAAGCTTTCTTT.

V and J are TRBV5-1 and TRBJ2-1, with 7 bases identical to TRBD2. CDR3 length: 16 amino acids. The germline V gene encodes CDR1 SGHRS and CDR2 YFSETQ. Germline trimming cut 0 bases from V and 6 bases from J; bases unmatched to any gene: 9. CDR3 residues: CASSLVRRESPNEQFF. Here the CDR3 DNA reads TGCGCCAGCAGCTTGGTACGGCGGGAGTCCCCCAATGAGCAGTTCTTC.

This clone was seen once. The V gene is TRBV28, the J gene TRBJ2-7; a possible D gene is TRBD1 (6 bases). Per the germline V gene, CDR1 is MDHEN and CDR2 is SYDVKM. CDR3 length: 14 amino acids. Trimming removed 5 bases from V and 0 bases from J, with 11 bases in between. DNA for the CDR3: TGTGCCAGCAGTCGCTCACAGGGCTCCTACGAGCAGTACTTC. Protein product: CASSRSQGSYEQYF.

This sequence joins TRBV28 and TRBJ2-1; TRBD1 matches 9 bases. Germline values: CDR1 MDHEN, CDR2 SYDVKM. V lost 5 bases, J lost 9 bases, and 14 bases stayed unmatched. The CDR3 has 16 residues. The chain's CDR3 is CASSLGTGSKRGEQFF. The CDR3 DNA sequence: TGTGCCAGCAGTCTCGGGACAGGGAGTAAGAGGGGTGAGCAGTTCTTC.

The CDR3 protein is CASSSPGGASEKLFF. The CDR3 nucleotides are TGTGCCAGCAGTTCTCCCGGGGGCGCGTCCGAAAAACTGTTTTTT. This chain uses TRBV27 with TRBJ1-4; a possible D gene is TRBD1 (6 bases). Trimming left V 4 bases short and J 8 bases short, with 17 bases between. The germline gives CDR1 MNHEY, CDR2 SMNVEV (reference sequence). The CDR3 spans 15 residues.

J is TRBJ2-1 and V is TRBV2; TRBD1 is a possible D gene (6 bases). Trimming took off 8 bases at V and 4 bases at J, with 6 bases between the two ends. The CDR3 consists of 11 residues. Germline V gene data show CDR1 as SNHLY and CDR2 as FYNNEI. CDR3 protein: CASQGYNEQFF. DNA of the CDR3: TGTGCCAGCCAGGGGTACAATGAGCAGTTCTTC.

This chain uses TRBV5-1 with TRBJ1-2; D possibly corresponds to TRBD1 (6 bases). Per germline, CDR1 SGHRS and CDR2 YFSETQ. The CDR3 covers 15 residues. Between the trimmed V and J ends, which lost 1 base and 3 bases, there was a span of 13 bases. For the CDR3, the DNA is TGCGCCAGCAGCTTGTCGTCAGGGGCAGACTATGGCTACACCTTC. Translation gives CASSLSSGADYGYTF.

This clone has only one observation. V gene TRBV7-8 combines with J gene TRBJ2-3; D unclear. V was cut by 6 bases and J by 2 bases, with 3 bases left in between. Looked up from germline, CDR1 is SGHVS and CDR2 is FQNEAQ. This CDR3 has 11 amino acids. The CDR3 coding sequence is TGTGCCAGCAGTAACACAGATACGCAGTATTTT. This translates into CASSNTDTQYF.

This clone was recorded only once. The V and J genes are TRBV2 and TRBJ2-3; D might be TRBD1 (7 bases). CDR1 is SNHLY and CDR2 is FYNNEI in the germline V gene. The CDR3 is 14 residues long. With 7 bases removed from V and 9 bases from J, the gap between germline ends came to 20 bases. CDR3 protein: CASIGQAPRETQYF. The CDR3 DNA follows: TGTGCCAGCATAGGACAGGCCCCTCGGGAGACGCAGTATTTT.

This chain links TRBV15 with TRBJ1-2; a weak D match, TRBD1 (6 bases). V lost 1 base and J lost 2, with 11 bases in between. This CDR3 contains 15 residues. Germline CDR1 reads LNHNV; CDR2 reads YYDKDF (reference sequence). The CDR3 sequence is CATSRVDRPNYGYTF. The CDR3 DNA sequence: TGTGCCACCAGCAGAGTTGACAGGCCAAACTATGGCTACACCTTC.

The V gene is TRBV7-9, the J gene TRBJ1-5; 7 bases match TRBD1. The length of the CDR3 is 14 residues. Germline lookup yields CDR1 SEHNR and CDR2 FQNEAQ (reference sequence). Trimming took 5 bases from V and 6 from J; bases not matched to a gene: 7. The CDR3 spells CASSRQGWGQPQHF. In nucleotides, the CDR3 is TGTGCCAGCAGCCGACAGGGTTGGGGTCAGCCCCAGCATTTT.

The V and J genes are TRBV29-1 and TRBJ2-1, with TRBD2 matching 10 bases. The V gene end was trimmed by 1 base and the J gene end by 5 bases; junction bases not matched to a gene: 5. The CDR3 is 15 amino acids. Germline CDR1 and CDR2: SQVTM and ANQGSEA. Written as DNA, the CDR3 is TGCAGCGTTGAAGTTCCTAGCGGGAGCGACAATGAGCAGTTCTTC. The encoded protein is CSVEVPSGSDNEQFF.

This chain connects TRBV12-5 to TRBJ2-3, with 14 nucleotides matching TRBD2. The CDR3 extends over 17 amino acids. Germline V lookup: CDR1 LGHNT, CDR2 FRNRAP. V lost 3 bases and J lost 2; bases outside the gene matches: 4. The CDR3 DNA sequence: TGTGCTAGTGGTTTTAAGGGACTAGCGGGAGACACAGATACGCAGTATTTT. Translation gives CASGFKGLAGDTDTQYF.

V is TRBV15 and J is TRBJ2-7; a possible D gene is TRBD2 (6 bases). Germline values: CDR1 LNHNV, CDR2 YYDKDF (reference sequence). The CDR3 runs to 15 residues. V lost 5 bases to trimming and J lost 1 base, with 15 bases between them. CDR3 region: CATSPRGARSYEQYF. CDR3 nucleotides: TGTGCCACCAGCCCGCGCGGGGCGCGGTCCTACGAGCAGTACTTC. The full variable domain, its missing parts supplied by reference TRBV15 and TRBJ2-7, is DAMVIQNPRYQVTQFGKPVTLSCSQTLNHNVMYWYQQKSSQAPKLLFHYYDKDFNNEADTPDNFQSRRPNTSFCFLDIRSPGLGDTAMYLCATSPRGARSYEQYFGPGTRLTVT.